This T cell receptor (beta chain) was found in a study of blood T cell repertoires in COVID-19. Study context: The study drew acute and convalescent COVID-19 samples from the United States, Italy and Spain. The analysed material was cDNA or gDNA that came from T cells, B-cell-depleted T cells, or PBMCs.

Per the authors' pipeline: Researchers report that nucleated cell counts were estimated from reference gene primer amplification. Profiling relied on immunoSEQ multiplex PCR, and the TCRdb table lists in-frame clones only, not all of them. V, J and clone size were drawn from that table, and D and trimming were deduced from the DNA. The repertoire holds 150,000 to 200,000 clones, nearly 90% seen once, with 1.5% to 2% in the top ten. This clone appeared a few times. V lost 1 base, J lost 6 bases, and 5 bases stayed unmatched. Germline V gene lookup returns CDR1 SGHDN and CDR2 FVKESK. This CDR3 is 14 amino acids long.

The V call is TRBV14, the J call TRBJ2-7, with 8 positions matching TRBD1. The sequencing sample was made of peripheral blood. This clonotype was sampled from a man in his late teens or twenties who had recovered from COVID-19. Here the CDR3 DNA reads TGTGCCAGCAGCCAAGGGACAGGGAATGGCGAGCAGTACTTC. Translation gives CASSQGTGNGEQYF.